The clone carrying this T cell receptor beta chain was detected ten times or more. The target antigen is unknown. This entry comes from a study of identical twins. The study, taken as a whole, reports: The study found weaker excess twin sharing in beta out-of-frame sequences.

V lost 6 bases and J lost 0; bases outside the gene matches: 2. The CDR3 runs 15 residues. A single record per CDR3 protein comes from TCRdb applying MiXCR to the 5' RACE reads. This table has about 260,000 distinct CDR3 sequences, about 7.3% appearing once. This sample also belongs to another study, concerning yellow fever vaccine responses in identical twins.

This TCR was recovered from a woman aged 18-35 years in good health. V and J are TRBV12-3 or TRBV12-4 and TRBJ2-1; 10 nucleotides match TRBD2. Material: memory (CD45RO+) T cells sorted from blood. The CDR3 loop is CASRIAGGSYNEQFF. For the CDR3, the DNA is TGTGCCAGCAGGATAGCGGGAGGCTCCTACAATGAGCAGTTCTTC.